The text below deals with one TCR beta chain. Ten or more counts support this clonotype. What this receptor recognizes is not known. No per-base quality is available; no much larger clone lies one base away. This sample stems from a study of Graves' ophthalmopathy and Graves' hyperthyroidism (dated 2018 in TCRdb). Study-wide context: Peripheral blood was collected at initial diagnosis, before any treatment. The study used signatures of the TCR beta repertoire to tell Graves' ophthalmopathy apart from Graves' hyperthyroidism and to predict which patients would progress to ophthalmopathy. In total, 135 blood samples were TCR-sequenced: roughly 45 ophthalmopathy, 80 or so hyperthyroidism and about 17 hyperthyroidism-to-ophthalmopathy patients. A discovery set of 100 patients (43 ophthalmopathy, 55 to 65 stable hyperthyroidism) was enrolled to explore V-J signatures distinguishing ophthalmopathy from hyperthyroidism. For independent validation, a separate cohort was made up of approximately 18 hyperthyroidism patients plus 17 patients who later progressed from hyperthyroidism to ophthalmopathy. In about six hyperthyroidism patients, the T-cell repertoire of thyroid tissue was compared with the T-cell repertoire of blood. Once sampling was done, hyperthyroidism patients were given methimazole at a starting dose of 30 mg daily, while ophthalmopathy patients were given high-dose intravenous methylprednisolone. For training and testing, the 100 or so patients in the discovery cohort were randomly divided in a 7:3 ratio. The paper's findings and limits, for the study overall: No statistical method was used to set the sample size in advance, and the investigators knew which group each participant was assigned to. In validation, the model predicted ophthalmopathy progression with over 60% sensitivity and approximately 72% specificity; 12 predicted patients were CT-confirmed with GO in a median of roughly 6.8 months. Most expanded thyroid clonotypes with frequency above 0.001 were also detected in blood, suggesting blood repertoires may reflect the thyroid immune response. In cross-validation, the 13-signature model distinguished ophthalmopathy from stable hyperthyroidism with approximately 90% sensitivity and 81.08% specificity, while in the test set the corresponding values were roughly 80% and 75%.

Ophthalmopathy patients were characterized by moderately to severely active disease, a Clinical Activity Score of at least 3, a NOSPECS grade of at least 4, and a disease duration under 3 months. Patients with other autoimmune diseases, uncontrolled infections, pregnancy or lactation were excluded from the study. Diagnosis was based on clinical symptoms, serum thyroxine, TRAb, thyroid ultrasound and orbital computed tomography. PBMCs were isolated from approximately 10 ml of fresh peripheral blood by Ficoll-Paque density gradient centrifugation. Total RNA was extracted using Trizol reagent, and RNA quality was checked on an Agilent 2100 Bioanalyzer. For repertoire sequencing, the TCR beta CDR3 regions were amplified from RNA transcripts. The first round was an RT-PCR using HTBI primers with the Qiagen OneStep RT-PCR kit, and this first round was followed by a second-round multiplex PCR, then size selection and purification. Sequencing of the libraries was carried out on an Illumina HiSeq2000 in paired-end mode with 100 bp reads. The paper's data handling went like this. SOAPnuke was used to process the reads, throwing out any read that had adapters, had uncalled bases, had a mean Phred below 15, or lacked an exact constant-primer or identifier match. COPE v1.2.5 was used to merge the high-quality paired reads. Unique nucleotide sequences were defined as clonotypes and aligned to IMGT TRB V, D and J references using MiTCR v1.1. Analysis was restricted to V-J combinations with a frequency above 0.0001, which covered 99% to 99.2% of repertoires. For each V-J combination, a TCR clonal expansion and chaos score was defined as F50 clonal expansion divided by the chaos observed in the TCRdist matrix. Welch's t-statistics and random forest were used to reduce the features to 10 to 15 V-J combinations, which were then used as input to a naive Bayes classifier. Thyroid-blood repertoire similarity was quantified with the Morisita-Horn index. The raw public reads went through TCRdb reprocessing: fastp at Q25, MiXCR clone calling, in-frame beta chains kept. Rows matching on CDR3 protein sequence are summarized as one entry with the most common DNA and genes. The V and J calls and clone size are TCRdb's, not the authors'. The sample table contains 350,000 to 400,000 distinct CDR3 sequences; only one count was recorded for around 20% of them. Of the sample, about 1.4% is held by the ten largest clones.

Reading from cysteine to phenylalanine, the CDR3 counts 13 amino acids. Only the CDR3 DNA stays, 39 bases, in frame from base 1. The germline V gene encodes CDR1 MDHEN and CDR2 SYDVKM. The trim is 3 bases for V and 5 bases for J, with a gap of 10 bases between the germline ends. What was sequenced was peripheral blood. The clonotype was recovered from a woman aged 18-29 years with Graves' ophthalmopathy. Donor details come from another sample of the same person, matched by shared clones. The chain is encoded by TRBV28 joined to TRBJ2-5; the D gene identity is not certain. CDR3 protein: CASSFGRSETQYF. In nucleotide form, the sequence is TGTGCCAGCAGTTTCGGTCGCTCGGAGACCCAGTACTTC.